Sequencing of this T cell receptor (beta chain) was carried out in a study of cytomegalovirus exposure and HLA in healthy donors (dated by TCRdb to 2015 to 2018). Looking at the study overall: An earlier analysis of some 620 of the donors reported about 260 Gb of sequence data and 95 million to 120 million unique TCR beta sequences obtained from about 170 million T cells. Typing coverage differed by locus: A, B, C, DRB1 and DQB1 were typed in roughly 629-630 donors, DQA1 in 522, DPA1 in approximately 610, and DPB1 in around 490. In the later analysis, no new phenotypic data were used to find candidate immune exposures; instead, reliance was placed on TCR beta sequences and their occurrence across donors. Among around 400 genotyped donors of the cohort, an average of roughly 230,000 unique TCR beta nucleotide sequences was sequenced per donor, of which about 18% were non-productive. Of the 350 to 450 genotyped donors, around 81% fell in the genetic ancestry cluster associated with self-reported Caucasian donors. Donor age, sex, ethnicity and CMV serostatus were compiled together with the repertoire data. An early release that covered roughly 600 HLA-typed donors contained 250 to 350 gigabases of sequencing data and tens of millions of unique TCR sequences. Because of strong linkage in the cohort, a few DR-DQ haplotypes were treated as single units for association and clustering. In addition to the first cohort of 650 to 750 subjects, a separate validation cohort of 130 or so different subjects was used. Both class I and class II loci were covered by HLA typing, at four-digit resolution. In a later analysis, previously published TCR beta repertoires from several hundred donors were re-analyzed and high-resolution HLA genotyping was added so that TCR occurrence patterns could be studied. A later genetic analysis took genome-wide SNP genotypes for about 55% of the 666 donors and used that subset as a discovery cohort. The study used immunosequencing to profile the T cell repertoires of more than 650 subjects and linked those repertoires to cytomegalovirus serostatus. An earlier analysis of approximately 500 of the donors applied high-throughput TCR beta sequencing to assess whether each TCR beta V gene segment acted as functional or pseudogenic. To predict cytomegalovirus infection status, the study combined high-throughput TCR immunosequencing, statistical association of individual TCRs with disease status, and machine learning. The study was designed to test whether signatures of past pathogen exposure could be identified by cataloging public T cell receptors. All discovery cohort repertoires had been generated on a single sequencing platform. Results and caveats for the whole study, not just this receptor: A later analysis found that TCR association rates varied across HLA loci, with DRB1 alleles showing the most associated TCRs and HLA-C alleles the fewest. Three of the identified cytomegalovirus-associated TCR beta chains were confirmed in vitro to be specific for cytomegalovirus antigens. In a later analysis, most CMV-associated TCR beta chains were found to appear HLA-restricted, with HLA associations seemingly driven largely by CMV exposure. In a later analysis, over 15,000 TCR beta sequences were associated with specific HLA alleles at a false discovery rate of 0.05. For the cohort, immune exposure information was limited to CMV serostatus. In a later genetic analysis, a missense DCLRE1C variant was associated with V-gene and J-gene trimming of TCR beta chains, and the association was replicated in an independent cohort. Because the 87-base-pair reads could not distinguish some IMGT-functional V segments, including TRBV6-2 and TRBV6-3, those segments were excluded. In a later analysis, HLA-associated TCR beta chains were found to be more clonally expanded and to have lower generation probabilities than equally common non-associated chains. A cluster of highly shared sequence variants was judged likely to represent a technical artifact of the sequencing pipeline. Broadly in line with IMGT annotations, most TCR beta V segments showed up in productive rearrangements about 90% or about 30% of the time in an earlier analysis of several hundred of the donors. A further reported finding was that TCR beta sequences accurately predicted the HLA-A and HLA-B alleles for most subjects in the first cohort. Cytomegalovirus status was reported to be diagnosed by the classifier with high specificity and sensitivity in both the original and validation cohorts. Across donors, most TCR sequences were observed very rarely, whereas some public TCRs were present in many individuals. In a later analysis, several top co-occurrence clusters were reported to appear linked to parvovirus B19, influenza, CMV and Epstein-Barr virus. In the study, 164 TCR beta chains were listed as associated with cytomegalovirus. A later genetic analysis reported fewer N-insertions in productive TCRs among donors in an Asian-associated ancestry cluster than the 666-donor mean. Because some donors lacked HLA typing at each locus, the association tests relied only on the typed subset. Correlated functional status among segregating V segments might be attributable to linkage disequilibrium, but an unknown experimental factor could not be ruled out. Because counts were too low, approximately 15 rarely observed V segments, including chromosome 9 orphons, were excluded from the earlier analysis of 587 of the donors. The presence/absence analyses assumed that sequencing depth was roughly uniform across donors, and that assumption may not be true. The authors suggested that the approach could potentially be extended to other disease states and immunological phenotypes. The cohort was sequenced for TCR beta chains only, and without alpha or paired-chain data the features that could be detected were limited. Strong co-occurrence of HLA alleles, especially DR and DQ, made assigning TCR associations to individual alleles difficult.

In total, approximately 700 healthy bone marrow donors made up the cohort. All cohort members were sampled while nominally healthy, although unrecorded immune exposures were likely present. The donor tested CMV seronegative and was one of the 352 seronegative cohort members. A peripheral blood sample was provided by each donor, and peripheral blood mononuclear cells were used for TCR beta sequencing. Genomic DNA was extracted from the blood cell samples with the Qiagen DNeasy Blood Extraction Kit. In this sample, this clone turned up once. It lacks a known antigen. No qualities accompany the bases; no much larger clone lies one base away. Library method: the immunoSEQ multiplex PCR assay. A mixture of 60 forward primers for TCR Vbeta segments and 13 reverse primers for TCR Jbeta segments was used in the multiplex PCR. The CDR3 region of rearranged TCR beta genes was amplified from genomic DNA with a multiplex PCR assay. Amplified TCR beta libraries were sequenced as 87-base-pair reads on the Illumina HiSeq System. The source study handled its data this way. Across the 500 to 850 repertoires, a later analysis counted around 80 million unique TCR beta chains, 8.5 million to 12 million of which were shared by at least two donors. Raw reads were error-corrected and collapsed into unique sequences with a nearest-neighbor algorithm that merged closely related sequences to remove PCR and sequencing errors. Alignment of CDR3 sequences to IMGT reference sequences was used to assign V, D and J gene segments. For a sequence to be retained, a match of at least six nucleotides was required to both a V gene segment and a J gene segment. Rearrangements were classified as productive when the CDR3 lacked stop codons and remained in frame with V and J, and all other rearrangements were classified as non-productive. CDR3 was defined according to IMGT convention as the region running from the second conserved V-encoded cysteine to the conserved J-encoded phenylalanine. In an earlier analysis of 550 to 650 of the donors, sequences lacking an unambiguous match to a single V gene segment were excluded. An earlier analysis of fewer than 650 of the donors classified V segments as functional when productive rearrangements were above 56.7% and as segregating when the standard deviation between donors was above 5%. A statistical classification framework was developed to diagnose cytomegalovirus status using the catalog of TCR beta chain sequences. In a later analysis, TCR nucleotide sequences were compared against IMGT/GENE-DB human TR gene sequences so that V and J genes could be assigned. In a later analysis, CDR3 sequences and most-parsimonious VDJ recombination scenarios were assigned using the TCRdist pipeline. In a later analysis, each TCR beta chain was defined by its CDR3 amino acid sequence together with its V-gene family, and reads lacking a unique V-gene family were excluded. As a way to deal with suspected cross-contamination and a sequencing artifact, a later analysis dropped 450 to 700 nucleotide sequences that were highly shared and had low generation probability. In a later analysis, a clonal expansion index for each public chain was calculated from normalized within-repertoire ranks of inferred template counts. In a later analysis, generation probabilities were computed using a VDJ recombination model fitted to out-of-frame rearrangements, and the results were checked against IGoR. In a later analysis, TCR-TCR, TCR-HLA and TCR-CMV co-occurrence was scored with hypergeometric tests, and a repertoire-size bias correction was applied to TCR pairs. To estimate false discovery rates, a later analysis permuted the HLA or CMV assignments 20 times. In a later analysis, co-occurring TCRs were grouped using DBSCAN, and TCRdist sequence similarity was added for clustering within HLA-allele-positive subsets. For co-occurrence clustering, repertoires with fewer than 30,000 or more than 120,000 public chains were excluded, along with roughly five repertoires with anomalous nucleotide sharing. Not all clones reach the TCRdb copy of this immuneACCESS table, which keeps in-frame sequences only. Checked studies attribute under half of the gap to unresolved V genes and leave the rest unexplained. From that table come the V and J calls and clone size; the DNA was used to work out D and trimming. This sample gives some 180,000 clones in total; roughly 80% of them show up just once. The ten biggest clones cover around 1.7% of the sample.

From a lookup of the germline V gene, CDR1 and CDR2 are SGDLS and YYNGEE. V and J lose 5 bases and 2 bases, and a span of 15 bases separates them. The CDR3 numbers 15 residues from cysteine through phenylalanine. Just CDR3 DNA is preserved here, 45 bases in frame from base 1. The source of this sequence is a woman between 18 and 29 years old in good health and CMV-seronegative. The chain joins TRBV9 to TRBJ2-3, and TRBD2 may be the D gene, going by 5 matching bases. Source material: PBMCs. The DNA reads TGTGCCAGCAGGGGCCCAGGACTTAACACAGATACGCAGTATTTT. Its coded protein is CASRGPGLNTDTQYF.